The next 17 T cell receptor beta chains were all read from a single sample in a study of molecular identifiers for immune sequencing clone quantification. TCRdb reanalysed the PCR reads using MiXCR and keeps one entry per CDR3 protein. The sample has about 330,000 distinct CDR3 sequences; 24% are singletons. Sequences were obtained from naive CD8+ T cells from blood, with Jurkat cell RNA spiked in. Subset of the sample: FACS-sorted CD8+CD4-CCR7+CD45RA+ naive T cells. The receptors stem from a human donor in good health. Some libraries in this study had Jurkat cell RNA spiked in.

This clonotype showed up many times. This chain links TRBV6-5 with TRBJ2-7; the match to TRBD1 covers 9 bases. Germline assignment: CDR1 MNHEY and CDR2 SVGAGI. The CDR3 is 13 residues long. V dropped 4 bases and J dropped 5; count of bases not matched to a gene: 3. The DNA of the CDR3 is TGTGCCAGCAGTTTTGGGACAGGGAACGAGCAGTACTTC. Protein product: CASSFGTGNEQYF.

This chain connects TRBV4-3 to TRBJ2-7; weak D call: TRBD1 (6 bases). Germline CDR1 reads LGHNA; CDR2 reads YSLEER. This CDR3 contains 16 residues. The V end was cut by 0 bases, the J end by 3 bases, with 15 bases between. This chain's CDR3 is CASSQDTTGPNYEQYF. The DNA for the CDR3 is TGCGCCAGCAGCCAAGATACTACAGGGCCGAACTACGAGCAGTACTTC.

The chain links TRBV11-2 to TRBJ2-1; TRBD2 aligns across 7 bases. This CDR3 is 15 amino acids long. Germline assignment: CDR1 SGHAT and CDR2 FQNNGV. The V and J ends lost 5 bases and 3 bases, in that order; junction bases with no gene match: 7. The CDR3 sequence: CASSGRAALYNEQFF. CDR3 nucleotide sequence: TGTGCCAGCAGCGGGAGGGCGGCGCTCTACAATGAGCAGTTCTTC.

This clonotype was picked up many times. The gene calls are TRBV7-9 and TRBJ2-7, with TRBD1 matching over 9 bases. Trimming took 5 bases from V and 9 from J; bases not matched to a gene: 5. This CDR3 comprises 12 residues. Germline assignment: CDR1 SEHNR and CDR2 FQNEAQ (reference sequence). CDR3 sequence reads: CASSATGQGQYF. Written as DNA, the CDR3 is TGTGCCAGCAGCGCCACGGGACAGGGGCAGTACTTC.

With respect to this clonotype: The junction departs from germline at one end; a sequencing error may be responsible. The V and J genes are TRBV6-2 or TRBV6-3 and TRBJ2-7; 7 nucleotides line up with TRBD1. The V gene's germline CDR1 is MNHEY and CDR2 SVGEGT. The CDR3 spans 13 residues. As DNA, the CDR3 is TGTGCCAGCAGTCCAACAGGGGCCTACGAGCGGTACTTC. Its protein is CASSPTGAYERYF.

This clonotype turned up a few times. In DNA form, the CDR3 reads TGTGCCAGCAGCCCCTCCGGGACAGGGGGCTACGAGCAGTACTTC. Protein product: CASSPSGTGGYEQYF. This rearrangement joins TRBV5-4 to TRBJ2-7, with TRBD1 identical over 11 bases. This CDR3 region has 15 residues. The V segment lost 4 bases and the J segment 3 bases; nucleotides outside the gene matches: 6. CDR1 and CDR2 (germline): SGHNT, YYREEE (reference sequence).

This clonotype was recorded at least ten times. The chain couples TRBV6-1 to TRBJ2-3, with D tentatively TRBD2 (5 bases). Trimming took off 1 base at V and 0 bases at J, with 8 bases between the two ends. The CDR3 spans 15 residues. Looked up from germline, CDR1 is MNHNS and CDR2 is SASEGT. CDR3: CASSEGLASTDTQYF. For the CDR3, the DNA is TGTGCCAGCAGTGAAGGTTTAGCGAGCACAGATACGCAGTATTTT.

V is TRBV30 and J is TRBJ2-7; D is ambiguous. V was shortened by 3 bases and J by 1 base, with 7 bases between the two germline ends. The CDR3 loop spans 12 amino acids. Germline assignment: CDR1 GTSNPN and CDR2 SVGIG (reference sequence). This CDR3 reads CAWRGLSYEQYF. Written as DNA, the CDR3 is TGTGCCTGGAGGGGGTTGTCCTACGAGCAGTACTTC.

This clonotype was counted a few times. The chain uses TRBV27 and TRBJ2-7; 7 nucleotides match TRBD2. There are 14 residues in the CDR3. The germline V gene has CDR1 MNHEY and CDR2 SMNVEV (reference sequence). V trimming: 6 bases; J trimming: 4 bases; junction bases outside the gene matches: 9. As DNA, the CDR3 is TGTGCCAGCAGGCTTGAGTCTAGCGGTTACGAGCAGTACTTC. It is translated as CASRLESSGYEQYF.

In this sample, this clonotype turned up many times. The chain carries TRBV24-1 and TRBJ2-1; TRBD2 aligns across 7 bases. Trimming took 1 base from V and 2 from J; bases not matched to a gene: 4. This CDR3 has 16 residues. Germline lookup yields CDR1 KGHDR and CDR2 SFDVKD. The CDR3 loop is CATSDFRTSPYNEQFF. In nucleotides, the CDR3 is TGTGCCACCAGTGATTTCAGGACTAGTCCCTACAATGAGCAGTTCTTC.

This clonotype was detected a few times. The chain has TRBV11-2 and TRBJ1-3; 8 bases agree with TRBD1. Germline lookup yields CDR1 SGHAT and CDR2 FQNNGV. The CDR3 runs to 14 residues. The ends lost 6 bases at V and 3 bases at J; junction bases unmatched: 4. CDR3 in DNA: TGTGCCAGCAGACAGACAGGGGATGGAAACACCATATATTTT. Its translation is CASRQTGDGNTIYF.

This sequence joins TRBV19 and TRBJ2-1; D is uncertain. V shed 6 bases and J shed 6 bases, with 9 bases lying between them. The germline gives CDR1 LNHDA, CDR2 SQIVND (reference sequence). The CDR3 length is 12 residues. The DNA for the CDR3 is TGTGCCAGTAGCCACAGATTCAATGAGCAGTTCTTC. Amino acid sequence: CASSHRFNEQFF.

Comments on this clonotype: Since a much larger clone is just one base distant, this may be a read error. The CDR3 sequence is CASSYPPTHQSTEAFF. CDR3 sequence (DNA): TGTGCCAGCAGTTACCCCCCTACCCACCAGAGCACTGAAGCTTTCTTT. The rearrangement uses TRBV12-3 or TRBV12-4 and TRBJ1-1; D not resolved. The CDR3 sequence is 16 residues long. Trimming removed 4 bases at V and 4 bases at J, with 19 bases between.

The chain carries TRBV20-1 and TRBJ2-5; tentatively, D is TRBD2 (7 bases). CDR3 length equals 15 residues. V dropped 5 bases and J dropped 5 bases, with 21 bases sitting between them. Germline V gene data show CDR1 as DFQATT and CDR2 as SNEGSKA (reference sequence). CDR3 sequence: CSARSLYREGETQYF. The CDR3 DNA is TGCAGTGCTCGTAGCCTTTACAGGGAGGGGGAGACCCAGTACTTC.

This chain connects TRBV27 to TRBJ1-5; tentatively, D is TRBD1 (6 bases). V lost 3 bases and J lost 6, with 12 bases in between. This CDR3 contains 14 residues. CDR1 MNHEY and CDR2 SMNVEV come from the germline V gene (reference sequence). CDR3 residues: CASSFGRGPQPQHF. As DNA, the CDR3 is TGTGCCAGCAGTTTCGGCAGGGGCCCTCAGCCCCAGCATTTT.

The chain combines TRBV27 with TRBJ2-2, with D possibly matching TRBD1 (5 bases). Germline loops: CDR1 MNHEY, CDR2 SMNVEV (reference sequence). The CDR3 runs to 17 residues. V was cut by 5 bases and J by 3 bases, with 19 bases left in between. CDR3: CASSPLRTRAHTGELFF. The CDR3 nucleotides are TGTGCCAGCAGTCCGCTTCGGACACGAGCGCACACCGGGGAGCTGTTTTTT.

This clonotype appeared a few times. The chain recombines TRBV3-1 with TRBJ1-1; TRBD1 might be the D (6 bases). CDR3 length equals 15 residues. Trimming took 0 bases from V and 0 from J, leaving 8 bases between them. Germline V gives CDR1 LGHDT, CDR2 YNNKEL (reference sequence). The CDR3 region is CASSQDWDMNTEAFF. The CDR3 DNA reads as TGTGCCAGCAGCCAAGATTGGGACATGAACACTGAAGCTTTCTTT.